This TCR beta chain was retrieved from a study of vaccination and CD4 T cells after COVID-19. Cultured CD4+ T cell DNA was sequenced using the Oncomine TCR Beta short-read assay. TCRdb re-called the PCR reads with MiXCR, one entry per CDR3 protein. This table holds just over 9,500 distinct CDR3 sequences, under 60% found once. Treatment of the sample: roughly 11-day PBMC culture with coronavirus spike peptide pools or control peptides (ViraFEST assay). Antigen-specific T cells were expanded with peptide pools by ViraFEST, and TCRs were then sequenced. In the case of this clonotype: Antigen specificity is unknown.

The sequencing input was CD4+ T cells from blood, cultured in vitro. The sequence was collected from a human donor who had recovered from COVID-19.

CDR3 in DNA: TGTGCCAGCAGTGTGGCGGGGGCGACCGGGGAGCTGTTTTTT. Protein sequence: CASSVAGATGELFF. The J gene is TRBJ2-2, the V gene TRBV2; TRBD2 might be the D (7 bases). The V end was cut by 4 bases, the J end by 5 bases, with 11 bases between. Germline loops: CDR1 SNHLY, CDR2 FYNNEI. This CDR3 has 14 residues.